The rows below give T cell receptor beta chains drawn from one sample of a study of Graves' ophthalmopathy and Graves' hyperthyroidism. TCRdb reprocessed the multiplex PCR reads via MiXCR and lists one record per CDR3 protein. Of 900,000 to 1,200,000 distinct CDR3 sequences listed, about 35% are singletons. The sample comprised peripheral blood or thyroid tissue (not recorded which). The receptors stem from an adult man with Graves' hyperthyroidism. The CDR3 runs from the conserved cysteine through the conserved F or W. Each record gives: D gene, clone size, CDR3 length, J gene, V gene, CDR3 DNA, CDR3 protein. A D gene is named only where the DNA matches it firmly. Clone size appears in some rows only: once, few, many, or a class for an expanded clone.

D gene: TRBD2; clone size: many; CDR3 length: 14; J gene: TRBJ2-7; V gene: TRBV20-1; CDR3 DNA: TGCAGTGCTTTAGCCGGGACTAGCGGATACGAGCAGTACTTC; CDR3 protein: CSALAGTSGYEQYF
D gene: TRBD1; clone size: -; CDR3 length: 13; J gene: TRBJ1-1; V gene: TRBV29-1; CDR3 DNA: TGCAGCGTGCCCGGACAGGGCAGCACTGAAGCTTTCTTT; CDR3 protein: CSVPGQGSTEAFF
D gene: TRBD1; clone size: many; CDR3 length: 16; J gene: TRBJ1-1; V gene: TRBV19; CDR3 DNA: TGTGCCAGTGGTCCGATGGACAGGGGGAGGAACACTGAAGCTTTCTTT; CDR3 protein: CASGPMDRGRNTEAFF
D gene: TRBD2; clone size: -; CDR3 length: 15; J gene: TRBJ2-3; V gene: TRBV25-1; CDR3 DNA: TGTGCCAGCCGAGGACTAGCGGGGTTCAGAGATACGCAGTATTTT; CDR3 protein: CASRGLAGFRDTQYF
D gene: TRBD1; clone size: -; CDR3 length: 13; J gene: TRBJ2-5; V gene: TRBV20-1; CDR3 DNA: TGCAGTGCTCAGCCAGGGGGCGATCAGCCCCAGTACTTC; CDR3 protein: CSAQPGGDQPQYF
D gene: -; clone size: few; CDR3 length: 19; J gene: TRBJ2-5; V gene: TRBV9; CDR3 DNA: TGTGCCAGCAGCACGTCAGTAGACACCGGGAGACACCTCAAAGAGACCCAGTACTTC; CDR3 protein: CASSTSVDTGRHLKETQYF
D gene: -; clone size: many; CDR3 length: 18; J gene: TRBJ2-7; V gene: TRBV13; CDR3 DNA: TGTGCCAGCAGCTGGTGGCGTTCGGCACCCGATAGCGCCTACGAGCAGTACTTC; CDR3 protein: CASSWWRSAPDSAYEQYF
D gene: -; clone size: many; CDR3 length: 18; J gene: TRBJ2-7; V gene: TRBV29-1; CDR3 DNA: TGCAGCGTTACCTCAGGGGGATGGGGACTACGGAGCTCCTACGAGCAGTACTTC; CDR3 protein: CSVTSGGWGLRSSYEQYF
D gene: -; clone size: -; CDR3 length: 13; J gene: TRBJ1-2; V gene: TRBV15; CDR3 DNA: TGTGCCACCAGCAGAGGCAGGGTGGCTGGCTACACCTTC; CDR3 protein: CATSRGRVAGYTF
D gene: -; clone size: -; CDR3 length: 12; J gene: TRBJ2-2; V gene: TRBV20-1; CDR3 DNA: TGCAGTGCTAGATCCAGCCCCGGGGAGCTGTTTTTT; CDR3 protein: CSARSSPGELFF
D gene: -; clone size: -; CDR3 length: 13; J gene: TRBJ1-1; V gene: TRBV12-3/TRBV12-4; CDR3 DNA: TGTGCCAGCAGCAGGACAGCTAACACTGGAGCTTTCTTT; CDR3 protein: CASSRTANTGAFF
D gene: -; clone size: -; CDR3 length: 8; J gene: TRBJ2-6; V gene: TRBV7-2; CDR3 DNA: TGTGCCACTTCAGAGATGGCTTTC; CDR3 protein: CATSEMAF
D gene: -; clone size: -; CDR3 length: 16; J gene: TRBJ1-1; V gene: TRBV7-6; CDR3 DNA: TGCGCCAGCAGCCCCAGGACAGACAAATCAAACACTGAAGCTTTCTTT; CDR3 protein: CASSPRTDKSNTEAFF
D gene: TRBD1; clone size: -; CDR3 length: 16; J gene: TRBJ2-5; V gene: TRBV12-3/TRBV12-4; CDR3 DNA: TGTGCCAGCAGTAAGGCTACCGGACAGGGGGCTGAGACCCAGTACTTC; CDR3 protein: CASSKATGQGAETQYF
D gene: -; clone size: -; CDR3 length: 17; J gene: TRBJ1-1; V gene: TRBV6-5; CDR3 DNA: TGTGCCAGCAGCCCTCCCTCGGGTGCGGGGGGGTTCACTGAAGCTTTCTTT; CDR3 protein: CASSPPSGAGGFTEAFF
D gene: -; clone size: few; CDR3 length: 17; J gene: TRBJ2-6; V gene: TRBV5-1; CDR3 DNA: TGCGCCAGCAGACCTCCTGGAACAGGCCCTGGGGCCAACGTCCTGACTTTC; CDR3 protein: CASRPPGTGPGANVLTF
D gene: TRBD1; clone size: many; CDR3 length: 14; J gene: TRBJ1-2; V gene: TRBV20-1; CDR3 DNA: TGCAGTGCTAGAGATGGGACAGGGACTTATGGCTACACCTTC; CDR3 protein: CSARDGTGTYGYTF
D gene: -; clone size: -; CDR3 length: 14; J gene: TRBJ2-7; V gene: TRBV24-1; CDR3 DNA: TGTGCCAGCTCACCAACGGATACCTCCTACGAGCAGTACTTC; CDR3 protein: CASSPTDTSYEQYF
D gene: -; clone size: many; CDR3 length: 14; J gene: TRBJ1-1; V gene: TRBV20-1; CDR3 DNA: TGCAGTGCCCGTTGGGGGGCCCTGAACACTGAAGCTTTCTTT; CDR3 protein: CSARWGALNTEAFF
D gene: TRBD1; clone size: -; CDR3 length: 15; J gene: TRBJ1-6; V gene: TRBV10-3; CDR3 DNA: TGTGCCATCAGTGAGTCGACAGGGGGAAATTCACCCCTCCACTTT; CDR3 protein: CAISESTGGNSPLHF
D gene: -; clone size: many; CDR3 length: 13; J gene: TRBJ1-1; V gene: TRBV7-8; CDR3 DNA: TGTGCCAGCAGCCGAAATCCGGGGGCTGAAGCTTTCTTT; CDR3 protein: CASSRNPGAEAFF
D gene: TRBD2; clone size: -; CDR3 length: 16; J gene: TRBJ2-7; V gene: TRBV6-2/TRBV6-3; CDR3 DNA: TGTGCCAGCAGTGAGTCACTAGCGGGGCCTACTTACGAGCAGTACTTC; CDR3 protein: CASSESLAGPTYEQYF
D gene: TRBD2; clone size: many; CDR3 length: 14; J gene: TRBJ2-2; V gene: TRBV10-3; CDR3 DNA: TGTGCCATCAGTGTTCAGCGGGAGGCCGGGGAGCTGTTTTTT; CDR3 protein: CAISVQREAGELFF
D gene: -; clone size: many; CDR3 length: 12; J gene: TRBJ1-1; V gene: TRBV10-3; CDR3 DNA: TGTGCCATCAGTGATTTGGGTTACCAAGCTTTCTTT; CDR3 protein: CAISDLGYQAFF
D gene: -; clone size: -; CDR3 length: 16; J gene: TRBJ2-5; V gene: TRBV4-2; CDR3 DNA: TGTGCCAGCAGCCAAGTAGGCTCGCAAACCGAAGAGACCCAGTACTTC; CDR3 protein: CASSQVGSQTEETQYF
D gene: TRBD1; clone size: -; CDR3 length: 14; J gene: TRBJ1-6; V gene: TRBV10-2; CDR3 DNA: TGCGCCAGCAGCCCGGACAGGGTGTCTTCACCCCTCCACTTT; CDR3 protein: CASSPDRVSSPLHF
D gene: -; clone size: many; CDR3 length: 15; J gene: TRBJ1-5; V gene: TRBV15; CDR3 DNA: TGTGCCACCAGCACCCGGGGCGGCGGCAATCAGCCCCAGCATTTT; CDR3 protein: CATSTRGGGNQPQHF
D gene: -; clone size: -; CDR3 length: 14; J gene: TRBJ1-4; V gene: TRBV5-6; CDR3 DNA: TGTGCCAGCAGCTTTAAGACAACTAATGAAAAACTGTTTTTT; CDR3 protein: CASSFKTTNEKLFF
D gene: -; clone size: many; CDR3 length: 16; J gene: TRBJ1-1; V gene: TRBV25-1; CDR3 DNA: TGTGCCAGCTCCATCACGGGACACCCGAAGAACACTGAAGCTTTCTTT; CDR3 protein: CASSITGHPKNTEAFF
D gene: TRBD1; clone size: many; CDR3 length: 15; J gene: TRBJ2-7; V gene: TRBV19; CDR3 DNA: TGTGCCAGTAGCCGGACGACAGGGTCTCCCTACGAGCAGTACTTC; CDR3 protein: CASSRTTGSPYEQYF
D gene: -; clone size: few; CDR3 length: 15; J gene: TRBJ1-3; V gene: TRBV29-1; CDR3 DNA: TGCAGCAGTTACGATCGAAGGGGCTCTGGAAACACCATATATTTT; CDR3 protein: CSSYDRRGSGNTIYF
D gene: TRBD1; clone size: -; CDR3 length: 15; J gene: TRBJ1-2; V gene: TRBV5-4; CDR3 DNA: TGTGCCAGCAGCGGAGGGGGACAGGGGACTCGAGGCTACACCTTC; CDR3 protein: CASSGGGQGTRGYTF
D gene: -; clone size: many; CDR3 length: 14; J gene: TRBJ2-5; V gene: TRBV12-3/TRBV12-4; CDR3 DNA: TGTGCCAGCAGTTTAGACCGGGTCGTAGAGACCCAGTACTTC; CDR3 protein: CASSLDRVVETQYF
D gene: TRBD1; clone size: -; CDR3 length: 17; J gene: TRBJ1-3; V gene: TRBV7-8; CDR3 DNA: TGTGCCAGCAGCTTAGAGAGCTCAGGGGGAATCGGAAACACCATATATTTT; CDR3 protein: CASSLESSGGIGNTIYF
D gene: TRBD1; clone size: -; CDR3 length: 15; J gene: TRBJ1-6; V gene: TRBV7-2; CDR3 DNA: TGTGCCAGCAGCTTAGAGTGGGACAGGTCTTCACCCCTCCACTTT; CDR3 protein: CASSLEWDRSSPLHF
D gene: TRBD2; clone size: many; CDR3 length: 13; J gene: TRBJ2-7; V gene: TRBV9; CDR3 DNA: TGTGCCAGCAGCACCTCTGGGGAGGGCGAGCAGTACTTC; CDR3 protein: CASSTSGEGEQYF
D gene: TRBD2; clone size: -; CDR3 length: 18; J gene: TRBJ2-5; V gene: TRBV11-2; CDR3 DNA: TGTGCCAGCAGCTTAGGAGGTCTCGGGACTAGCGGATCAGGGACCCAGTACTTC; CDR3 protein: CASSLGGLGTSGSGTQYF
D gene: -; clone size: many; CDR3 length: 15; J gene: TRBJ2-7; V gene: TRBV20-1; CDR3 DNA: TGCAGTGCTAGAGATTTTGCCGAAACAAGGGCCGAGCAGTACTTC; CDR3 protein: CSARDFAETRAEQYF
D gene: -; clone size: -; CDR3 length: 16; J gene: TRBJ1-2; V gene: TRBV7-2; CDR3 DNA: TGTGCCAGCAGCTTAGAAGGACAACAGGGACGGTATGGCTACACCTTC; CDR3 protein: CASSLEGQQGRYGYTF
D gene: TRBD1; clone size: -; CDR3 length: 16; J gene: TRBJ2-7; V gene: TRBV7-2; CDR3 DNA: TGTGCCAGCAGCGCGATAGGGGACAGGGGGCTGTACGAGCAGCACTTC; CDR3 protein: CASSAIGDRGLYEQHF
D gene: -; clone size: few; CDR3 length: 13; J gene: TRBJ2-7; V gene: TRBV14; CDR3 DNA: TGTGCCAGCAGCCGGACGGCGGTACCCGAGCAGTACTTC; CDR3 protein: CASSRTAVPEQYF
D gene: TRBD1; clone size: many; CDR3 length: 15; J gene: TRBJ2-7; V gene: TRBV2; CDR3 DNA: TGTGCCAGCAGGGCCAGGACAGGGATTGCCTACGAGCAGTACTTC; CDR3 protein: CASRARTGIAYEQYF
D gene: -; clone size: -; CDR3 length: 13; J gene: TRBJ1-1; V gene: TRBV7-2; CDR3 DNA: TGTGCCAGCAGTCGTACCAGGGGCCCTGAAGCTTTCTTT; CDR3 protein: CASSRTRGPEAFF
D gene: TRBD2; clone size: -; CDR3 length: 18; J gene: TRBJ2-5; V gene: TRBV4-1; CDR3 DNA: TGCGCCAGCAGCCAAGTCGGGAGGGCCCTAAACCTACAAGAGACCCAGTACTTC; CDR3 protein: CASSQVGRALNLQETQYF
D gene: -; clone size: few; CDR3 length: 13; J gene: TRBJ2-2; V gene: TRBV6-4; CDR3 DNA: TGTGCCAGCAGTGCGACGGCGACCGGGGAGCTGTTTTTT; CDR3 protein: CASSATATGELFF
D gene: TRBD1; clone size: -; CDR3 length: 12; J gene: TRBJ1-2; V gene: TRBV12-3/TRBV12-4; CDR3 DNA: TGTGCCAGCAGTTCGACAGGGACTGGAAACACCTTC; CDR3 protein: CASSSTGTGNTF
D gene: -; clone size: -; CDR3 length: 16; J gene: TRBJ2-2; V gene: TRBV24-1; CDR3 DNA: TGTGCCATCAGTGGGCCGCGGGGACTGAACACCGGGGAGCTGTTTTTT; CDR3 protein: CAISGPRGLNTGELFF
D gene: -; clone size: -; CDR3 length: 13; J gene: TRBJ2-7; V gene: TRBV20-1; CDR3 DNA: TGCAGTGCTAGCCCAGGGGCGACCTACGAGCAGTACTTC; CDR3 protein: CSASPGATYEQYF
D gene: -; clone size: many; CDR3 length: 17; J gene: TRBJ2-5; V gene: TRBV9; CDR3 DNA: TGTGCCAGCAGCGTCGGACAGGCCGGGGGAATCCAAGAGACCCAGTACTTC; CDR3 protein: CASSVGQAGGIQETQYF
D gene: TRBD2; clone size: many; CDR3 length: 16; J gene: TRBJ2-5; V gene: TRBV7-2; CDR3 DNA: TGTGCCAGCAGCTCACGCAGCGGGGGGGCCGGGGAGACCCAGTACTTC; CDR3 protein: CASSSRSGGAGETQYF
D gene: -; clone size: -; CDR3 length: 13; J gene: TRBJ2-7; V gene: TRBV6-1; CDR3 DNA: TGTGCTAGTCGGCTTCAGGGTCACTACGAGCAGTACTTC; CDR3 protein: CASRLQGHYEQYF
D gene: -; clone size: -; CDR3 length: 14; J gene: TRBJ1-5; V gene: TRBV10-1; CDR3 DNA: TGCGCCAGCAGTGGGCAGTTTAGCAATCAGCCCCAGCATTTT; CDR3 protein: CASSGQFSNQPQHF
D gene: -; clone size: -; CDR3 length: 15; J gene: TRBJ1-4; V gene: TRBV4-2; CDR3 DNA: TGTGCCAGCACATCCAGCCGGGGGATTAATGAAAAACTGTTTTTT; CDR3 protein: CASTSSRGINEKLFF
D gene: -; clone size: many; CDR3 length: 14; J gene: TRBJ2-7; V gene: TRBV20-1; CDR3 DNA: TGCAGTGCCATCAGGGGTCCGGGGACCTACGAGCAGTACTTC; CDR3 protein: CSAIRGPGTYEQYF
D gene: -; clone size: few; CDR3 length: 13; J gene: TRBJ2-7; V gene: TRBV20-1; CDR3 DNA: TGCAGTGCTAGAGATAGGCTAGACTACGAGCAGTACTTC; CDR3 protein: CSARDRLDYEQYF
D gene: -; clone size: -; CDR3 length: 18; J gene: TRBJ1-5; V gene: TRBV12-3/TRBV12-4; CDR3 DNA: TGTGCCAGCAGTTTACCGAGGTTGGGGGGGGTCATGGGTCAGCCCCAGCATTTT; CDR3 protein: CASSLPRLGGVMGQPQHF
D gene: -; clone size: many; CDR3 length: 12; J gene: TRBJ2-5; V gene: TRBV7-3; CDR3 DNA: TGTGCCAGCAGCAGCGCCGCCGGGACGCCGATGTTC; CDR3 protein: CASSSAAGTPMF
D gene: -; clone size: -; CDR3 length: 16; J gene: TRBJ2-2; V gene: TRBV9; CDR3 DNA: TGTGCCAGCAGCGCCGGGACTCTCGGGGCCAACGGGGAGCTGTTTTTT; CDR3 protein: CASSAGTLGANGELFF
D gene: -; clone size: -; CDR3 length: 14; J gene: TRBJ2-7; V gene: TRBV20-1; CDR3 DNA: TGCAGTGCTAGATTCGAAGCGGGTAACTACGAGCAGTACTTC; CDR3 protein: CSARFEAGNYEQYF
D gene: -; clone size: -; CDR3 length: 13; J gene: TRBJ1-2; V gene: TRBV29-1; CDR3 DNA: TGCAGCGTTGGTGAGGGGGGCTACTATGGCTACACCTTC; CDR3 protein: CSVGEGGYYGYTF